This T cell receptor (beta chain) was captured in a study of technical replicates of blood from a handful of donors (dated by TCRdb to the late 2010s). Note on this clone: Its antigen target is currently unknown. The record has no base qualities; no much larger clone is one base away.

In the germline V gene, CDR1 corresponds to MGHRA and CDR2 to YSYEKL. Spanning cysteine to phenylalanine, the CDR3 consists of 15 amino acids. The read is trimmed to its CDR3 DNA, 45 bases read in frame from base 1. V loses 4 bases at its end and J loses 5 bases; junction bases beyond the gene matches: 11. Library creation used the immunoSEQ multiplex PCR assay. TCRdb obtained this table from immuneACCESS and retained in-frame rearrangements with V and J assigned. These tables miss some clones; where compared with another copy, unresolved V genes account for less than half of the shortfall, and the remainder is unexplained. This sample has 65,000 to 85,000 clones in its table, and about 93% of those were observed once. The ten largest make up over 0.35% of the sample.

This receptor was obtained from a human donor in good health. The rearrangement combines TRBV4-1 with TRBJ2-7, with 7 central nucleotides matching TRBD1. Sequences were obtained from T cells isolated from PBMCs. This receptor carries the CDR3 CASSRTGTAYDEQYF. The DNA sequence reads TGCGCCAGCAGCCGGACCGGGACAGCCTACGACGAGCAGTACTTC.